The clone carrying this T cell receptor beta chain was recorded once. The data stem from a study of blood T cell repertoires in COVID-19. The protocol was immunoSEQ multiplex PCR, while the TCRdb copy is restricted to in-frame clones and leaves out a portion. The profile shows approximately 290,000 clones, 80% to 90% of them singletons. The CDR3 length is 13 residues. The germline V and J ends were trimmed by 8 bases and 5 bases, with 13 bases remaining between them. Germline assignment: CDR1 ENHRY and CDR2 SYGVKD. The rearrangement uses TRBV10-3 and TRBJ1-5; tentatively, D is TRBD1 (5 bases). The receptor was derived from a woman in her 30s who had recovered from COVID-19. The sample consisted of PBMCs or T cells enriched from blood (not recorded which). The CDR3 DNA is TGTGCCATCTCGAATCGGGGGGATCAGCCCCAGCATTTT. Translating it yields CAISNRGDQPQHF.